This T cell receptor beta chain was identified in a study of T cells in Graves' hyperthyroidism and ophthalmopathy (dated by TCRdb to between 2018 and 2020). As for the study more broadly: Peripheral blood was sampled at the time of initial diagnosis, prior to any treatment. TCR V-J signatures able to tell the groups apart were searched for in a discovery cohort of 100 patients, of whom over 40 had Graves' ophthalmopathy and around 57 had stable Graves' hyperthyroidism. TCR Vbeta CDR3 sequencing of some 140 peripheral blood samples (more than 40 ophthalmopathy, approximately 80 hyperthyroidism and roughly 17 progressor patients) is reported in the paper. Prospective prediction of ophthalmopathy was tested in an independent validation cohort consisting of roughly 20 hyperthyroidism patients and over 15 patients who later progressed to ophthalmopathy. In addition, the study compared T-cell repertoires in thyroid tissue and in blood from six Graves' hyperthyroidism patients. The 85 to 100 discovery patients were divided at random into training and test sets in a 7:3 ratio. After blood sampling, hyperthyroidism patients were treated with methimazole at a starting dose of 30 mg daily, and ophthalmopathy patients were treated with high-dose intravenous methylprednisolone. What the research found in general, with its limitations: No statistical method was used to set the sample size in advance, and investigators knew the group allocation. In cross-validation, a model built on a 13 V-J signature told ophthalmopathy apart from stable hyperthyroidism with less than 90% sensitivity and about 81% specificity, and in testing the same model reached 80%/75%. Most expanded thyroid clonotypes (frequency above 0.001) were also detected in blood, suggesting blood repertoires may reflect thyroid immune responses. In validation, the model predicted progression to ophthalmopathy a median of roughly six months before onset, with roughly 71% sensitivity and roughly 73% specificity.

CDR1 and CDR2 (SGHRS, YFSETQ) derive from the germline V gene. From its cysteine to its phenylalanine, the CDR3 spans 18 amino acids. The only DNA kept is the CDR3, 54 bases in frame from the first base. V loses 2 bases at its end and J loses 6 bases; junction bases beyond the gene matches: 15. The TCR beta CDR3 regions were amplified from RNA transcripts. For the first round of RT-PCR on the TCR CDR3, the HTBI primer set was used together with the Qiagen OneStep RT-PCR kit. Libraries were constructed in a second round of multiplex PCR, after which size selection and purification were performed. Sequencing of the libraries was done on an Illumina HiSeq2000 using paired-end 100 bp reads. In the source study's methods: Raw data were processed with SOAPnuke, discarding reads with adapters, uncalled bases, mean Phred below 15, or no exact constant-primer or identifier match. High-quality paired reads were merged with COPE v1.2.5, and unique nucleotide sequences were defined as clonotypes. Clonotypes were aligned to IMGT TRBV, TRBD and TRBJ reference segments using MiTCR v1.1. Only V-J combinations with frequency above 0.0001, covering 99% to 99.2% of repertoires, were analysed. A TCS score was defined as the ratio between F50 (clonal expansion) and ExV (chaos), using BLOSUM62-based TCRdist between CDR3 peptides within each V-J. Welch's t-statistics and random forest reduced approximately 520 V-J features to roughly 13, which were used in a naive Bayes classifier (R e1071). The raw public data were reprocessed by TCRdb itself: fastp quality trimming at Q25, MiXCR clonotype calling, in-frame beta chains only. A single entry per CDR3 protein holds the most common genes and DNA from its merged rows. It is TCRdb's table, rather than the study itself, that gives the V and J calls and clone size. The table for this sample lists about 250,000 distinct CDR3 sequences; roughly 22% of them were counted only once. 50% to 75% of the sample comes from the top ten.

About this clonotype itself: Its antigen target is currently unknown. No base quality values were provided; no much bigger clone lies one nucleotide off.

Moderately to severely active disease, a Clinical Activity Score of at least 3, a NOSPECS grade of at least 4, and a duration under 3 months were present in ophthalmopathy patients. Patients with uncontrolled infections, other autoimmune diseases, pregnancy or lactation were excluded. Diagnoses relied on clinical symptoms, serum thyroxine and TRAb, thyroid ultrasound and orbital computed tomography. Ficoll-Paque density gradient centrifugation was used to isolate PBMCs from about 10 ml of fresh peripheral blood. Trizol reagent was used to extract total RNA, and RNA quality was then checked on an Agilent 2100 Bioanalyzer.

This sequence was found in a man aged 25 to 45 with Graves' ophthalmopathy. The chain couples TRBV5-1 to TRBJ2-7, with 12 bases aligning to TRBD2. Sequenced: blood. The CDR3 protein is CASSLIKPGLAGFSEQYF. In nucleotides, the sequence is TGCGCCAGCAGCTTAATAAAACCGGGACTAGCGGGTTTTTCCGAGCAGTACTTC.